This TCR beta chain emerged from a study of T cell responses to AZD1222 COVID-19 vaccine. Overall study findings and caveats: Nearly half of the spike-specific TCRs reportedly recognize variant regions that carry no mutations. There were mostly white British donors and more females than males, and clonal diversity was possibly underestimated. Vaccine-related CD4 TCRs covered spike, predominating at 160-218 and 743-854.

The CDR3 is 16 amino acids. CDR1 SGHRS and CDR2 YFSETQ come from the germline V gene. V lost 4 bases and J lost 1, with 14 bases in between. As concerns this clone: The antigen is undetermined.

Libraries were prepared by immunoSEQ multiplex PCR; TCRdb keeps only in-frame clonotypes and omits some of them. The sample carries around 160,000 clones, under 95% recorded once. The chain carries TRBV5-1 and TRBJ1-4; TRBD1 might be the D (6 bases). The TCR was taken from an adult in good health. The material was peripheral blood, obtained on day 0 of AZD1222 vaccination. As DNA, the CDR3 is TGCGCCAGCAGCAGGGGGATTTGGGGAACTAATGAAAAACTGTTTTTT. It is translated as CASSRGIWGTNEKLFF.